The clone carrying this TCR beta chain was counted ten times or more. Its antigen is undetermined. These data come from a study of CD8 T cells in ankylosing spondylitis. Whole-study results and caveats: Seven to nine highly homologous variants made up a TCR beta motif, and this motif appeared characteristic of ankylosing spondylitis blood. There was reportedly significant enrichment of clones that were disease-linked in matched ankylosing spondylitis synovial fluid.

Construction of TCR beta libraries was performed using quantitative 5'-RACE with molecular barcodes. TCRdb fed the 5' RACE reads into MiXCR, producing one record per CDR3 protein. This table has fewer than 350,000 distinct CDR3 sequences, approximately 10% appearing once. Trimming took 0 bases from V and 0 from J, leaving 10 bases between them. Per the germline V gene, CDR1 is DFQATT and CDR2 is SNEGSKA (reference sequence). The CDR3 runs to 15 residues. Sample: blood, either unsorted or a sorted T cell fraction (not recorded which). This TCR was sampled from a female donor with ankylosing spondylitis or in good health (not recorded which). This chain links TRBV20-1 with TRBJ2-3, with D unclear. The CDR3 loop reads CSARDVVVSTDTQYF. In DNA, the CDR3 is TGCAGTGCTAGAGACGTGGTCGTGAGCACAGATACGCAGTATTTT.